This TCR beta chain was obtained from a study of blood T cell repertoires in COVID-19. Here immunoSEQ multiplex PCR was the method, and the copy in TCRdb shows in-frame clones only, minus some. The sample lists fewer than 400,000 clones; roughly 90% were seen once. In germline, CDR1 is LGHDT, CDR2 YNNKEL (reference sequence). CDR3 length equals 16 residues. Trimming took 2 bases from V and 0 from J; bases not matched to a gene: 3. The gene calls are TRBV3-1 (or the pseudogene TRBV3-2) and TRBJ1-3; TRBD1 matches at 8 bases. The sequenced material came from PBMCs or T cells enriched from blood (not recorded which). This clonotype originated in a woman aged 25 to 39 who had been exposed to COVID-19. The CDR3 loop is CASSQYQGASGNTIYF. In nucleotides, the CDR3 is TGTGCCAGCAGCCAATATCAGGGGGCCTCTGGAAACACCATATATTTT.